A selection of T cell receptor beta chains follows, all from one sample in a study of patients and donors after allogeneic stem cell transplantation. From the RT-PCR reads, TCRdb called clonotypes with MiXCR, one entry per CDR3 protein. This sample has about 400,000 distinct CDR3 sequences; approximately 16% occur once, and the top ten carry over 6%. The sequenced sample was blood, either unsorted or a sorted T cell fraction (not recorded which). These receptors were collected from a human donor who was either an allogeneic HSCT recipient or a stem cell or donor lymphocyte infusion donor (not recorded which). It is not recorded whose cells these are; they may come from a transplant donor. CDR3s include the opening cysteine and the closing phenylalanine or tryptophan. Each record gives: V gene, clone size, J gene, D gene, CDR3 DNA, CDR3 protein. D genes are given only for firm matches. Part of the rows lack a size; the others show once, few, many or a class for expanded clones.

v_gene: TRBV19
abundance: -
j_gene: TRBJ1-1
d_gene: TRBD1
CDR3nt: TGTGCCAGTACCCCCCTGGACAGGGGATTCGGCACTGAAGCTTTCTTT
CDR3aa: CASTPLDRGFGTEAFF

v_gene: TRBV5-5
abundance: many
j_gene: TRBJ1-1
d_gene: -
CDR3nt: TGTGCCAGCAGCCTTCAACCGAACACTGAAGCTTTCTTT
CDR3aa: CASSLQPNTEAFF

v_gene: TRBV5-4
abundance: -
j_gene: TRBJ2-5
d_gene: -
CDR3nt: TGTGCCAGCAGCCCCCAGAGTGCTCAAGAGACCCAGTACTTC
CDR3aa: CASSPQSAQETQYF

v_gene: TRBV5-5
abundance: few
j_gene: TRBJ1-1
d_gene: -
CDR3nt: TGTGCCAGCAGCTTGTCGGCCCCGAGAAAAACTGAAGCTTTCTTT
CDR3aa: CASSLSAPRKTEAFF

v_gene: TRBV2
abundance: -
j_gene: TRBJ1-5
d_gene: -
CDR3nt: TGTGCCAGCAGGTTGGGGGGCGTACTCAGTCAGCCCCAGCATTTT
CDR3aa: CASRLGGVLSQPQHF

v_gene: TRBV5-1
abundance: few
j_gene: TRBJ2-3
d_gene: -
CDR3nt: TGCGCCAGCAGACAGTCATCAGATACGCAGTATTTT
CDR3aa: CASRQSSDTQYF

v_gene: TRBV20-1
abundance: few
j_gene: TRBJ2-5
d_gene: TRBD1
CDR3nt: TGCAGTGCTGTCACCGGGACAGCCAAAGAGACCCAGTACTTC
CDR3aa: CSAVTGTAKETQYF

v_gene: TRBV5-1
abundance: few
j_gene: TRBJ1-5
d_gene: TRBD1
CDR3nt: TGCGCCAGCAGCTTGGCCGGGACAGTAAATCAGCCCCAGCATTTT
CDR3aa: CASSLAGTVNQPQHF

v_gene: TRBV19
abundance: -
j_gene: TRBJ2-7
d_gene: -
CDR3nt: TGTGCCAGTAGTATATCAGTGGCGGTGTACGAGCAGTACTTC
CDR3aa: CASSISVAVYEQYF

v_gene: TRBV6-5
abundance: few
j_gene: TRBJ2-1
d_gene: -
CDR3nt: TGTGCCAGCAGTTACAGGGGGCGGGGGAGCTCCTACAATGAGCAGTTCTTC
CDR3aa: CASSYRGRGSSYNEQFF

v_gene: TRBV4-3
abundance: -
j_gene: TRBJ1-5
d_gene: -
CDR3nt: TGCGCCAGCAGCCAAGATATGGGGGTCATCAGCAATCAGCCCCAGCATTTT
CDR3aa: CASSQDMGVISNQPQHF

v_gene: TRBV15
abundance: -
j_gene: TRBJ2-7
d_gene: -
CDR3nt: TGTGCCACCAGCAGAACGGCCGAATATGGGGAGCAGTACTTC
CDR3aa: CATSRTAEYGEQYF

v_gene: TRBV10-3
abundance: -
j_gene: TRBJ2-5
d_gene: TRBD2
CDR3nt: TGTGCCATCAGTCAACTGGGACTAGCGGGGGTACAAGAGACCCAGTACTTC
CDR3aa: CAISQLGLAGVQETQYF

v_gene: TRBV29-1
abundance: -
j_gene: TRBJ2-7
d_gene: TRBD1
CDR3nt: TGCAGCGTTGAGGGGGGGACAGGGGTGGACGAGCAGTACTTC
CDR3aa: CSVEGGTGVDEQYF

v_gene: TRBV6-5
abundance: few
j_gene: TRBJ2-5
d_gene: -
CDR3nt: TGTGCCAGCAGTTCCAGGAAGACAGACTCATCCTCAGAGACCCAGTACTTC
CDR3aa: CASSSRKTDSSSETQYF

v_gene: TRBV15
abundance: -
j_gene: TRBJ2-1
d_gene: -
CDR3nt: TGTGCCACCAGCAGAGGGATTAGAACCTACAATGAGCAGTTCTTC
CDR3aa: CATSRGIRTYNEQFF

v_gene: TRBV4-2
abundance: few
j_gene: TRBJ1-2
d_gene: -
CDR3nt: TGTGCCAGCAGCCTTGAGGGGGGTGCCTATGGCTACACCTTC
CDR3aa: CASSLEGGAYGYTF

v_gene: TRBV13
abundance: -
j_gene: TRBJ2-7
d_gene: TRBD1
CDR3nt: TGTGCCAGCAGCGGGCCCGGGGACAGACGCTACGAGCAGTACTTC
CDR3aa: CASSGPGDRRYEQYF

v_gene: TRBV5-1
abundance: many
j_gene: TRBJ2-7
d_gene: TRBD1
CDR3nt: TGCGCCAGCAGCGCGGACAGGGACGTCGAGCAGTACTTC
CDR3aa: CASSADRDVEQYF

v_gene: TRBV19
abundance: few
j_gene: TRBJ1-2
d_gene: -
CDR3nt: TGTGCCAGTAGTATTGCGAGGTATGGCTACACCTTC
CDR3aa: CASSIARYGYTF

v_gene: TRBV6-1
abundance: -
j_gene: TRBJ1-2
d_gene: -
CDR3nt: TGTGCCATCCAAACGACAGGAAGGGCGACTGGCTATGGCTACACCTTC
CDR3aa: CAIQTTGRATGYGYTF

v_gene: TRBV7-3
abundance: few
j_gene: TRBJ1-2
d_gene: -
CDR3nt: TGTGCCAGCAGCTCGCCGGACAGTACTGGCTACACCTTC
CDR3aa: CASSSPDSTGYTF

v_gene: TRBV4-3
abundance: -
j_gene: TRBJ1-6
d_gene: -
CDR3nt: TGCGCCAGCAGCCAAGTTGAAGGCGAGGGTTCACCCCTCCACTTT
CDR3aa: CASSQVEGEGSPLHF

v_gene: TRBV6-1
abundance: -
j_gene: TRBJ1-5
d_gene: -
CDR3nt: TGTGCCAGCAGTGAACCCTTCCCACGGGGGAATCAGCCCCAGCATTTT
CDR3aa: CASSEPFPRGNQPQHF

v_gene: TRBV24-1
abundance: -
j_gene: TRBJ2-6
d_gene: -
CDR3nt: TGTGCCACCAGTGAGCCCAGAAGCTCTGGGGCCAACGTCCTGACTTTC
CDR3aa: CATSEPRSSGANVLTF

v_gene: TRBV27
abundance: few
j_gene: TRBJ2-7
d_gene: -
CDR3nt: TGTGCCAGCAGTCCTACGACTGCGTACGGTGCCTACGAGCAGTACTTC
CDR3aa: CASSPTTAYGAYEQYF

v_gene: TRBV7-9
abundance: -
j_gene: TRBJ1-5
d_gene: -
CDR3nt: TGTGCCTCGGGGCACACTAATCAGCCCCAGCATTTT
CDR3aa: CASGHTNQPQHF

v_gene: TRBV7-2
abundance: -
j_gene: TRBJ1-4
d_gene: -
CDR3nt: TGTGCCAGCAGTCGACAGGTGCTGTCTAATGAAAAACTGTTTTTT
CDR3aa: CASSRQVLSNEKLFF

v_gene: TRBV30
abundance: -
j_gene: TRBJ1-1
d_gene: -
CDR3nt: TGTGCCTGGAGTGATTACAGGCTGAACACTGAAGCTTTCTTT
CDR3aa: CAWSDYRLNTEAFF